This TCR beta chain appears in the sequencing data of a study of T cell repertoires in cytomegalovirus infection. Across the whole study: Indications came from public TCR beta signatures; they pointed to CMV infection and to a matching HLA type.

This clonotype was detected many times. V was cut by 2 bases and J by 7 bases, with 18 bases left in between. This CDR3 comprises 15 residues. Germline assignment: CDR1 SEHNR and CDR2 FQNEAQ (reference sequence). MiXCR was run by TCRdb on the reads, yielding one entry per CDR3 protein. The sample has 150,000 to 200,000 distinct CDR3 sequences, 13% to 15% seen once. Sequenced sample: PBMCs. This receptor was identified in a human donor in good health (CMV status not recorded). Some clones in this sample may be carry-over from other donors' samples. The chain uses TRBV7-9 and TRBJ2-7; D is possibly TRBD1 (6 bases). In DNA, the CDR3 is TGTGCCAGCAGCTTAATTGGGGACATCATAAGAGAGCAGTACTTC. Translation: CASSLIGDIIREQYF.